This entry concerns a single TCR beta chain. It was with a sample-barcoded 5' primer and a J-beta primer mix that a second PCR of about 6 to 12 cycles was run. TCRdb ran MiXCR on the 5' RACE reads and lists one entry per CDR3 protein. The table lists 600,000 to 1,000,000 distinct CDR3 sequences, roughly 25% of them singletons. Trimming cost V 0 bases and J 5 bases, with 9 bases left between them. Germline CDR1 and CDR2: SGDLS and YYNGEE. There are 14 residues in the CDR3. The source of the sample is a study of blood T cells in healthy people across ages. These data also featured in a second study, about T cells of mothers and their children.

Sequencing input: blood. The rearrangement joins TRBV9 to TRBJ2-1; D may be TRBD2 (5 bases). The receptor was derived from a boy aged 10-17 years in good health. CDR3 sequence: CASSVGPGNNEQFF. The CDR3 DNA is TGTGCCAGCAGCGTAGGGCCGGGAAACAATGAGCAGTTCTTC.